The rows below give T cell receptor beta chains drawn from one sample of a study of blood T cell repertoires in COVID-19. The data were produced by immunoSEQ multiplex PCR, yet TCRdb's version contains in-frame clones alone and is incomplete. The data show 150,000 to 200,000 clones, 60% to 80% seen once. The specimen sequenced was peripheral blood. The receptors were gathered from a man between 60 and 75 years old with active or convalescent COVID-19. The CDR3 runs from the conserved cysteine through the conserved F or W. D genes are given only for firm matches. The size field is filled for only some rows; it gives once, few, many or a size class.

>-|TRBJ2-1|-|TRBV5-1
CASSFGIHPNNEQFF
TGCGCCAGCAGCTTCGGGATCCACCCTAACAATGAGCAGTTCTTC
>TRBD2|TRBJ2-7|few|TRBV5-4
CASSTGRVSYEQYF
TGTGCCAGCAGCACCGGGAGGGTCTCCTACGAGCAGTACTTC
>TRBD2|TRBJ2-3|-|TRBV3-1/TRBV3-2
CASSPWRGGTDTQYF
TGTGCCAGCAGCCCCTGGCGGGGGGGCACAGATACGCAGTATTTT
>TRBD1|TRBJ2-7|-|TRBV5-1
CASSLFGTVPNEQYF
TGCGCCAGCAGCCTATTTGGGACAGTCCCTAACGAGCAGTACTTC
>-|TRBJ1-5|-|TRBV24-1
CATSHGSSNQPQHF
TGTGCCACCAGCCATGGGAGCAGCAATCAGCCCCAGCATTTT
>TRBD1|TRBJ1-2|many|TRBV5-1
CASSDRTGGIYGYTF
TGCGCCAGCAGCGATCGGACAGGGGGCATCTATGGCTACACCTTC
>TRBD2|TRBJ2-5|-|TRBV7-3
CASSSGTAGSGTQETQYF
TGTGCCAGCAGCTCGGGAACCGCGGGTAGCGGGACCCAAGAGACCCAGTACTTC
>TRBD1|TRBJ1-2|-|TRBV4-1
CASSPGGGNYGYTF
TGCGCCAGCAGCCCGGGAGGGGGCAACTATGGCTACACCTTC
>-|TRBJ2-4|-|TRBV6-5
CASSYSELTAKNIQYF
TGTGCCAGCAGTTACTCGGAGCTAACTGCCAAAAACATTCAGTACTTC
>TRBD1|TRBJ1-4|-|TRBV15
CATSKLGDSEEKLFF
TGTGCCACCAGCAAGCTTGGGGACAGTGAAGAAAAACTGTTTTTT
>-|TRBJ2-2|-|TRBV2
CASRKGESVNTGELFF
TGTGCCAGCAGGAAGGGGGAATCGGTTAACACCGGGGAGCTGTTTTTT
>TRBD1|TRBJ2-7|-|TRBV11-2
CASSSLNRGPREQYF
TGTGCCAGCAGTTCCCTCAACAGGGGGCCGAGGGAGCAGTACTTC
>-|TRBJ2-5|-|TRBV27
CASSGGETQYF
TGTGCCAGCAGTGGAGGGGAGACCCAGTACTTC
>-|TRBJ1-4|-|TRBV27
CASSSQGHEKLFF
TGTGCCAGCAGTTCGCAGGGGCATGAAAAACTGTTTTTT
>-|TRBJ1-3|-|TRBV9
CASSVGPTSGSGNTIYF
TGTGCCAGCAGCGTAGGGCCCACCAGCGGGTCTGGAAACACCATATATTTT
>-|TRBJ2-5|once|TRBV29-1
CSVAEEETQYF
TGCAGCGTAGCGGAGGAAGAGACCCAGTACTTC
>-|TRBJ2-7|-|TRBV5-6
CASSLLSSSSYEQYF
TGTGCCAGCAGCTTGCTGTCATCTAGCTCCTACGAGCAGTACTTC
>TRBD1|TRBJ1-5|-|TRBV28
CASSLRRTGGQPQHF
TGTGCCAGCAGTTTACGACGGACAGGGGGCCAGCCCCAGCATTTT
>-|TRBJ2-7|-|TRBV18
CASSLPAGRGEQYF
TGTGCCAGCTCACTTCCTGCTGGCCGGGGGGAGCAGTACTTC
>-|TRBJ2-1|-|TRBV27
CASSFWLTDLGFNEQFF
TGTGCCAGCAGTTTTTGGTTGACCGATTTGGGCTTCAATGAGCAGTTCTTC
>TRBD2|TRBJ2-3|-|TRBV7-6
CASSLDAREISADTQYF
TGTGCCAGCAGCTTAGATGCGCGGGAGATTAGCGCAGATACGCAGTATTTT
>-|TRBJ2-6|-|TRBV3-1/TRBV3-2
CASSQAGASASGANVLTF
TGTGCCAGCAGCCAAGCAGGGGCCTCTGCCTCTGGGGCCAACGTCCTGACTTTC